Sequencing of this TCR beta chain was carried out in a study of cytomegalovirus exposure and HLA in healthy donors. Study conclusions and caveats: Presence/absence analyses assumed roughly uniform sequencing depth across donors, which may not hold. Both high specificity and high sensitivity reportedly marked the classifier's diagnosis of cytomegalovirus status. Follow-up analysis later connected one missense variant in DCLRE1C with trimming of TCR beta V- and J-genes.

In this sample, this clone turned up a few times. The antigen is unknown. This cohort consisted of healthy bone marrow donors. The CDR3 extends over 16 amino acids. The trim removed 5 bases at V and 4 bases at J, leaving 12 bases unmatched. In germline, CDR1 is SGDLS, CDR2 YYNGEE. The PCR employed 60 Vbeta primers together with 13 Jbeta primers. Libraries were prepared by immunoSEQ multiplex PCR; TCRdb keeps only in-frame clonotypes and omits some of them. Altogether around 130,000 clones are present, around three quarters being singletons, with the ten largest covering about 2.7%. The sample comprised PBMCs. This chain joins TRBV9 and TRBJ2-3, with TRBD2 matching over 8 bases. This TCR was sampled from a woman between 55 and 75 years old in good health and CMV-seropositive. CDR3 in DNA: TGTGCCAGCAGTGAACACGGGGGGGGTGGGGCAGATACGCAGTATTTT. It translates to CASSEHGGGGADTQYF. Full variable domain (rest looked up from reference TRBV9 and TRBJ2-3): DSGVTQTPKHLITATGQRVTLRCSPRSGDLSVYWYQQSLDQGLQFLIQYYNGEERAKGNILERFSAQQFPDLHSELNLSSLELGDSALYFCASSEHGGGGADTQYFGPGTRLTVL.